The TCR beta chain described here comes from a study of T cells in women clearing cervical HPV infection. Germline CDR1 MGHRA, CDR2 YSYEKL. CDR3 length: 15 residues. Regarding this clone: Its antigen is unidentified. Read data end 3 residues before the CDR3 end; the end is taken from the germline J gene.

Study-level findings and limits: Richness differences could reflect unmeasured T-cell content per sample.

Sequenced by immunoSEQ multiplex PCR; TCRdb stores in-frame clones only, minus some. The table counts about 21,000 clones; roughly 5.6% lies in the top ten. Material: blood buffy coat. The J gene is TRBJ1-2, the V gene TRBV4-1; 9 bases align to TRBD1. This clonotype originated in a woman between 18 and 75 years old with a cervical HPV16 infection that either progressed to CIN3+ or cleared (not recorded which). CDR3 DNA (partial): TGCGCCAGCAGCCAAACAGACAGGGGGGTCGGTGTC. It specifies CASSQTDRGVGV. The whole CDR3 sequence is CASSQTDRGVGVYTF.